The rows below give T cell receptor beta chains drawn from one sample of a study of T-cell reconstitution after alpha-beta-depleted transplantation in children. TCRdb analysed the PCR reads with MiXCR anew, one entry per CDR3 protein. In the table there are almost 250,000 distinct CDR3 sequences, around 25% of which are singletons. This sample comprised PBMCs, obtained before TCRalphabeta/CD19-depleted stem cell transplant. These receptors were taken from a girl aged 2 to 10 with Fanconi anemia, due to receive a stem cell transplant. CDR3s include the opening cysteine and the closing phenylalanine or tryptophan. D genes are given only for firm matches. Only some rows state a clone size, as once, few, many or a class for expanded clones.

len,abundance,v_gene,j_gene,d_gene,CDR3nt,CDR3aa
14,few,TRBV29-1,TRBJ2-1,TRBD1,TGCAGCGTTTTACAGGGGTCTACCTACAATGAGCAGTTCTTC,CSVLQGSTYNEQFF
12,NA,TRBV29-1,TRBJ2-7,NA,TGCAGCGTTGAAGGTGTGGGCTACGAGCAGTACTTC,CSVEGVGYEQYF
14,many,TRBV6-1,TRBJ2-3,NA,TGTGCCAGCAGGAGTCGGGGAGGCACAGATACGCAGTATTTT,CASRSRGGTDTQYF
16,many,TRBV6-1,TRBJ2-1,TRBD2,TGTGCCAGCAGTGCCCTCGCGGGGGGGCCTTGGAATGAGCAGTTCTTC,CASSALAGGPWNEQFF
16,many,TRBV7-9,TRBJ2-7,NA,TGTGCCAGCAGCTTAGTATCGGAACTAGCAGGCTACGAGCAGTACTTC,CASSLVSELAGYEQYF
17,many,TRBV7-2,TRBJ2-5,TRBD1,TGTGCCAGCAGCTTCTATACGACAGGGTTAAGGGGAGAGACCCAGTACTTC,CASSFYTTGLRGETQYF
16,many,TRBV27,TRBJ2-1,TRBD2,TGTGCCAGCAGTATACTTACTAGCGGAGCCTACAATGAGCAGTTCTTC,CASSILTSGAYNEQFF
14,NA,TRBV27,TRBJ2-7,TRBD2,TGTGCCAGCAGTTCTAGCGGGATAACCTACGAGCAGTACTTC,CASSSSGITYEQYF
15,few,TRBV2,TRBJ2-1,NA,TGTGCCAGCAGTGAAGGGCGGACCTCCTACAATGAGCAGTTCTTC,CASSEGRTSYNEQFF
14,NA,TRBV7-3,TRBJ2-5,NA,TGTGCCAGCAGCTTAATGGGGGGCGGGGAGACCCAGTACTTC,CASSLMGGGETQYF
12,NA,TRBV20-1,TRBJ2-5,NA,TGCAGTGCTTCCACAGGACAAGAGACCCAGTACTTC,CSASTGQETQYF
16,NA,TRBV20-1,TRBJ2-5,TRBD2,TGCAGTGCTAGAGATTACCTCAGCGGGGGCGAAGAGACCCAGTACTTC,CSARDYLSGGEETQYF
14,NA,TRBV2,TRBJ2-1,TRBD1,TGTGCCAGCAGTCCCCTTGACAGGGGCAATGAGCAGTTCTTC,CASSPLDRGNEQFF
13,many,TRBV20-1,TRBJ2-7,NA,TGCAGTGCCTGGGGGGCAAGGGCCTACGAGCAGTACTTC,CSAWGARAYEQYF
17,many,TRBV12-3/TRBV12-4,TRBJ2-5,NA,TGTGCCAGCAGTTTCCTGGTAGCTCTGGGTAACCAAGAGACCCAGTACTTC,CASSFLVALGNQETQYF
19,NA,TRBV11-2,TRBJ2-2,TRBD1,TGTGCCAGCAGCGCACGGGACAGGGGGCAAAATTGGTACACCGGGGAGCTGTTTTTT,CASSARDRGQNWYTGELFF
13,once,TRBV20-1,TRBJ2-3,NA,TGCAGTGCGTCCTTCGCCAGCACAGATACGCAGTATTTT,CSASFASTDTQYF
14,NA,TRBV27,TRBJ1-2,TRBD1,TGTGCCAGCAGTTTCACAGGGGCTTTCTATGGCTACACCTTC,CASSFTGAFYGYTF
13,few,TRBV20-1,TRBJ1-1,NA,TGCAGTGCTACTGCAGGGACGAACACTGAAGCTTTCTTT,CSATAGTNTEAFF
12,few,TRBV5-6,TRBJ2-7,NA,TGTGCCAGCAGCTCAGGACTCTACGAGCAGTACTTC,CASSSGLYEQYF
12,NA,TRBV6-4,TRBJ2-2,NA,TGTGCCAGCAGTGCGGTAAACGGGGAGCTGTTTTTT,CASSAVNGELFF
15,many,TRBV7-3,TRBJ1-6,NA,TGTGCCAGCAGCTTAGTGGGGGGCTCTAATTCACCCCTCCACTTT,CASSLVGGSNSPLHF
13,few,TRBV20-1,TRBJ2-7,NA,TGCAGTGCTAGTAGTCATTCGGCCTACGAGCAGTACTTC,CSASSHSAYEQYF
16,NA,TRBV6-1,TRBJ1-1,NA,TGTGCCAGCACCCGGTCGGGGGGCGAGGGGAACACTGAAGCTTTCTTT,CASTRSGGEGNTEAFF
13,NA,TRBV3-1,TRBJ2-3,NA,TGTGCCAGCAGCCAAGCCTTACGAGATACGCAGTATTTT,CASSQALRDTQYF
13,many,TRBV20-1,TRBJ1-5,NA,TGCAGTGCTAGTGGCCAGCCAAATCAGCCCCAGCATTTT,CSASGQPNQPQHF
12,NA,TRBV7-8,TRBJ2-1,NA,TGTGCCAGCAGCTTAGCACGGGGTGAGCAGTTCTTC,CASSLARGEQFF
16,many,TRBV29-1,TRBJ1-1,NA,TGCAGCGTTATGGTCGAGAGGCGGATCCTGAACACTGAAGCTTTCTTT,CSVMVERRILNTEAFF
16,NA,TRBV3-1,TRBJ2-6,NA,TGTGCCAGCAGCCAAGGTGGAAGGGCTGGGGCCAACGTCCTGACTTTC,CASSQGGRAGANVLTF
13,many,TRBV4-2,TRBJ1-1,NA,TGTGCCAGCAGCCAACCACAGGGAGGTGGGGCTTTCTTT,CASSQPQGGGAFF
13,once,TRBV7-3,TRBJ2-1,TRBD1,TGTGCCAGCAGCATCACAGGGGGTGATGAGCAGTTCTTC,CASSITGGDEQFF
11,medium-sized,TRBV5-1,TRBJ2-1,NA,TGCGCCAGCAGCTTGGAACAGACTAGGTTCTTC,CASSLEQTRFF
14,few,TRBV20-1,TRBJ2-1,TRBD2,TGCAGTGCTAGAGCGGGAGGGCCCCACAATGAGCAGTTCTTC,CSARAGGPHNEQFF
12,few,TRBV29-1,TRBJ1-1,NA,TGCAGCGTTGAGGAGGGTGGGACTGAAGCTTTCTTT,CSVEEGGTEAFF
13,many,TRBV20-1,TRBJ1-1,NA,TGCAGTGCTAGACAGGGCCAGAACACTGAAGCTTTCTTT,CSARQGQNTEAFF
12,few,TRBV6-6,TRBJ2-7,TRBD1,TGTGCCAGCATCCAGACAGGGGGCGAGCAGTACTTC,CASIQTGGEQYF
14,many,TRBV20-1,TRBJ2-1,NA,TGCAGTGCTAGCAAGCACAACCCCTACAATGAGCAGTTCTTC,CSASKHNPYNEQFF
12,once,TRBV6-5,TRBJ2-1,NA,TGTGCCAGCAGTCCGACTAGTCATGAGCAGTTCTTC,CASSPTSHEQFF
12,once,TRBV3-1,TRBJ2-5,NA,TGTGCCAGCAGCCCTTTACAGGAAAAAAAGGACTTC,CASSPLQEKKDF
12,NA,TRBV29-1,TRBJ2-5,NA,TGCAGCGTTGCGGTGGGCCCAGAGACCCAGTACTTC,CSVAVGPETQYF
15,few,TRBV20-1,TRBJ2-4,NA,TGCAGTGCTAGAGTACACTCGGGGGCAAAAAACATTCAGTACTTC,CSARVHSGAKNIQYF
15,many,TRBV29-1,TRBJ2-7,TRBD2,TGCAGCGTTTACGGAACTAGCGGGACGCTGTACGAGCAGTACTTC,CSVYGTSGTLYEQYF
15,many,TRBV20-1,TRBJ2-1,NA,TGCAGTGCTACTAGCGCCAGTGGCTCTCCCAATGAGCAGTTCTTC,CSATSASGSPNEQFF
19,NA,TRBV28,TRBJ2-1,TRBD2,TGTGCCATCAGCTTTGGCCGACTAGCTATTGACCACTCCTACAATGAGCAGTTCTTC,CAISFGRLAIDHSYNEQFF
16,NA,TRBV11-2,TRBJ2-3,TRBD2,TGTGCCAGCAGCTTAGAACCAGCGGGGATCACAGATACGCAGTATTTT,CASSLEPAGITDTQYF
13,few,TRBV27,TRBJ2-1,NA,TGTGCCAGCAGTTTATATTCCGGGAATGAGCAGTTCTTC,CASSLYSGNEQFF
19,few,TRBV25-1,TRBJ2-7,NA,TGTGCCAGCAGTGAATATCTCTCAGGGTTAAGTGGTTTTAACTACGAGCAGTACTTC,CASSEYLSGLSGFNYEQYF
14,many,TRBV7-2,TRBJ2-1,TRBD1,TGTGCCAGCAGCTTAGGACAGGGGAGGAATGAGCAGTTCTTC,CASSLGQGRNEQFF
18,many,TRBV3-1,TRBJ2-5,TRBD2,TGTGCCAGCAGCTTTAAACGTACTAGCGGACAAGAGCGGGAGACCCAGTACTTC,CASSFKRTSGQERETQYF
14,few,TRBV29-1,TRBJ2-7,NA,TGCAGCGTTGAAGTGGCATCATGGGGGGACGAGCAGTACTTC,CSVEVASWGDEQYF
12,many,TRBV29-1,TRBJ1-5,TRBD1,TGCAGCGTTGGACAGGGGGATCAGCCCCAGCATTTT,CSVGQGDQPQHF
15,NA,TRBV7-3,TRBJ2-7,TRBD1,TGTGCCAGCAGCTTAGACGGGACAGGAACCTACGAGCAGTACTTC,CASSLDGTGTYEQYF
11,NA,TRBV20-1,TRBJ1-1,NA,TGCAGTGCTGACAGAAGGACTGAAGCTTTCTTT,CSADRRTEAFF
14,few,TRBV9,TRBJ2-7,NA,TGTGCCAGCAGCGTAGGCGACGGGGCCTACGAGCAGTACTTC,CASSVGDGAYEQYF
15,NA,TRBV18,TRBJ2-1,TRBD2,TGTGCCAGCTCACCCCGGACTAGTTCCCACAATGAGCAGTTCTTC,CASSPRTSSHNEQFF
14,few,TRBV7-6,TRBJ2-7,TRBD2,TGTGCCAGCAGCTTAGCACTAGCGGGGAACGAGCAGTACTTC,CASSLALAGNEQYF
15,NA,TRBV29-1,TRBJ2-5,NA,TGCAGCGTTGAAAAGGGGGGCGGGGATAGAGAGACCCAGTACTTC,CSVEKGGGDRETQYF